One and the same sample provided the 7 T cell receptor beta chains below, sequenced in a study of T cells in Graves' hyperthyroidism and ophthalmopathy. Amplified TCR beta CDR3 regions derived from RNA transcripts. The TCR CDR3 was amplified in a first-round RT-PCR using the HTBI primer set. Each CDR3 protein gets one entry after TCRdb re-called the multiplex PCR reads with MiXCR. The sample consists of 550,000 to 800,000 distinct CDR3 sequences, around 16% of them appearing once. Material: blood. These TCRs come from a man aged 45-60 years with Graves' hyperthyroidism.

A word on this clonotype: A much larger clone lies a single base off, so this may be a read error. The V and J genes are TRBV28 and TRBJ2-1; D is perhaps TRBD2 (6 bases). CDR3 size: 18 residues. V dropped 1 base and J dropped 0 bases, with 16 bases sitting between them. CDR1 is MDHEN and CDR2 is SYDVKM in the germline V gene. The CDR3 reads CASSLFPGGFSSYNEQFF. CDR3 bases: TGTGCCAGCAGTTTATTCCCCGGGGGTTTTAGCTCCTACAATGAGCAGTTCTTC.

A few counts support this clonotype. The chain recombines TRBV5-1 with TRBJ2-4; 7 bases fit TRBD1. V was pared by 3 bases and J by 0 bases, with 9 bases of the junction left unmatched. Germline loops: CDR1 SGHRS, CDR2 YFSETQ. The CDR3 contains 17 residues. The CDR3 region is CASSSDRDRLAKNIQYF. DNA for the CDR3: TGCGCCAGCAGCTCCGACCGGGACAGACTAGCCAAAAACATTCAGTACTTC.

This clonotype was seen many times. The J gene is TRBJ2-3, the V gene TRBV27; possibly TRBD1 for D (6 bases). Germline lookup yields CDR1 MNHEY and CDR2 SMNVEV (reference sequence). The CDR3 totals 15 residues. The V end lost 3 bases, the J end lost 2 bases, and 12 bases lay between the germline ends. CDR3 sequence (DNA): TGTGCCAGCAGTTTTTACGGGACACCCACAGATACGCAGTATTTT. It encodes CASSFYGTPTDTQYF.

This clonotype showed up many times. The V gene is TRBV30, the J gene TRBJ2-7; 16 bases match TRBD2. Germline values: CDR1 GTSNPN, CDR2 SVGIG (reference sequence). This CDR3 contains 14 residues. Unmatched junction bases numbered 3, after V lost 3 bases and J lost 7 bases. CDR3 nucleotide sequence: TGTGCCTGGAGAGGGACTAGCGGGAGGGGGGAGCAGTACTTC. It specifies CAWRGTSGRGEQYF.

This clonotype was counted once. The chain couples TRBV9 to TRBJ2-1; 7 nucleotides line up with TRBD2. The CDR3 runs 15 residues. V lost 0 bases and J lost 9; bases outside the gene matches: 9. Germline CDR1 SGDLS, CDR2 YYNGEE. The CDR3 DNA follows: TGTGCCAGCAGCGTAGAAACTAGCGCACACAGTGAGCAGTTCTTC. Amino acid sequence: CASSVETSAHSEQFF.

This clonotype occurred many times. V usage is TRBV2 and J usage is TRBJ2-3, with D perhaps assigned TRBD1 or TRBD2 (5 bases each). V gave up 4 bases and J gave up 0 bases, with 5 bases separating them. From germline, CDR1 is SNHLY and CDR2 FYNNEI. This CDR3 comprises 13 residues. The CDR3 spells CASSGDSTDTQYF. CDR3 in DNA: TGTGCCAGCAGTGGGGACAGCACAGATACGCAGTATTTT.

This clonotype was recorded at least ten times. V gene TRBV20-1 combines with J gene TRBJ1-5, with D uncertain. From germline, CDR1 is DFQATT and CDR2 SNEGSKA (reference sequence). V was shortened by 4 bases and J by 0 bases, with 10 bases between the two germline ends. The length of the CDR3 is 14 residues. The CDR3: CSAMTSYSNQPQHF. CDR3 sequence (DNA): TGCAGTGCTATGACAAGTTATAGCAATCAGCCCCAGCATTTT.